The rows below give T cell receptor beta chains drawn from one sample of a study of cytomegalovirus exposure and HLA in healthy donors. This table comes from immunoSEQ multiplex PCR, and its TCRdb copy is limited to in-frame clones, with some not included. The sample contains over 85,000 clones, roughly 92% of which appear only once. The sequenced sample consisted of PBMCs. These receptors were collected from a woman aged 25 to 39 in good health and CMV-seropositive. Each CDR3 is given with its conserved first and last residue. A D gene is named only where the DNA matches it firmly. Size tells how often a clone was seen (once, few, many) or the class of an expanded clone, and some rows leave it out.

J: TRBJ1-5; D: -; size: once; V: TRBV21-1; CDR3: CASSTRDRGKMGVSNQPQHF; DNA: TGTGCCAGCAGCACGCGGGACAGGGGGAAAATGGGTGTGAGCAATCAGCCCCAGCATTTT
J: TRBJ2-1; D: TRBD1; size: -; V: TRBV6-6; CDR3: CASSAGTGAPNEQFF; DNA: TGTGCCAGCAGTGCCGGGACAGGGGCACCCAATGAGCAGTTCTTC
J: TRBJ2-1; D: TRBD1; size: -; V: TRBV7-2; CDR3: CASSPTGQIMNEQFF; DNA: TGTGCCAGCAGCCCTACGGGACAGATTATGAATGAGCAGTTCTTC
J: TRBJ1-2; D: TRBD1; size: -; V: TRBV6-6; CDR3: CASRTGMGGYTF; DNA: TGTGCCAGCAGGACAGGGATGGGTGGCTACACCTTC
J: TRBJ2-1; D: -; size: -; V: TRBV6-1; CDR3: CASTGSGKEWNEQFF; DNA: TGTGCCAGCACTGGATCAGGGAAAGAGTGGAATGAGCAGTTCTTC
J: TRBJ2-1; D: -; size: -; V: TRBV7-2; CDR3: CASSPSRGGGLGNEQFF; DNA: TGTGCCAGCAGCCCCAGTCGTGGGGGGGGCCTCGGCAATGAGCAGTTCTTC
J: TRBJ2-7; D: TRBD1; size: -; V: TRBV27; CDR3: CASRRLVGTGAYEQYF; DNA: TGTGCCAGCAGAAGATTAGTAGGGACAGGGGCCTACGAGCAGTACTTC
J: TRBJ1-5; D: -; size: -; V: TRBV7-9; CDR3: CASSDYRDQSNQPQHF; DNA: TGTGCCAGCAGCGACTACAGGGATCAGAGCAATCAGCCCCAGCATTTT
J: TRBJ2-5; D: TRBD2; size: -; V: TRBV7-2; CDR3: CASSFEVPRGGTQYF; DNA: TGTGCCAGCAGCTTTGAGGTCCCCCGGGGGGGGACCCAGTACTTC
J: TRBJ2-3; D: TRBD1; size: -; V: TRBV6-5; CDR3: CASSSSWTGYTDTQYF; DNA: TGTGCCAGCAGTTCGTCCTGGACAGGATACACAGATACGCAGTATTTT